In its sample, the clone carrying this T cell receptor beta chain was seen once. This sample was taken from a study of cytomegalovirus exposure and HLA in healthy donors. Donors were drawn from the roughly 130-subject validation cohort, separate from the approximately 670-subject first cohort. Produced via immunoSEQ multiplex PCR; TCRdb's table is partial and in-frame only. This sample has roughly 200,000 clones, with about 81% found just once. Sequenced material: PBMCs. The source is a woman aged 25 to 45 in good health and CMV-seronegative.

The CDR3 loop is CASTSGGSSYNEQFF. The DNA of the CDR3 is TGTGCCAGCACCTCAGGGGGGAGCTCCTACAATGAGCAGTTCTTC. The chain is built from TRBV5-4 and TRBJ2-1, with D possibly TRBD1 on 7 matching bases. The CDR3 runs to 15 residues. The V end was cut by 6 bases, the J end by 0 bases, with 13 bases between. Germline V CDR1 and CDR2: SGHNT, YYREEE (reference sequence).